This TCR beta chain was documented in a study of CD8+CD57+ T cells in acquired aplastic anemia. Germline assignment: CDR1 SGDLS and CDR2 YYNGEE. The V and J ends lost 0 bases and 1 base, in that order; junction bases with no gene match: 13. The CDR3 sequence is 19 residues long. CD8+CD57+ cell expansion had been shown by flow cytometry in patients chosen for sequencing. Genomic DNA was employed as the template in profiling TCR beta VDJ and CDR3. Each CDR3 protein is one row after TCRdb ran MiXCR on the reads. The sample has under 200,000 distinct CDR3 sequences, roughly 48% seen once. Source material: sorted CD4+, CD8+, or CD8+CD57+ T cells (not recorded which) from PBMCs. The chain uses TRBV9 and TRBJ2-7, with TRBD2 matching 10 bases. The sequence derives from a human donor with aplastic anemia. DNA for the CDR3: TGTGCCAGCAGCGTAGCTTTCGGGACTAGCGACGTTGGGTCCTACGAGCAGTACTTC. This codes for CASSVAFGTSDVGSYEQYF. Combining the CDR3 with reference TRBV9 and TRBJ2-7 gives the whole variable domain DSGVTQTPKHLITATGQRVTLRCSPRSGDLSVYWYQQSLDQGLQFLIQYYNGEERAKGNILERFSAQQFPDLHSELNLSSLELGDSALYFCASSVAFGTSDVGSYEQYFGPGTRLTVT.